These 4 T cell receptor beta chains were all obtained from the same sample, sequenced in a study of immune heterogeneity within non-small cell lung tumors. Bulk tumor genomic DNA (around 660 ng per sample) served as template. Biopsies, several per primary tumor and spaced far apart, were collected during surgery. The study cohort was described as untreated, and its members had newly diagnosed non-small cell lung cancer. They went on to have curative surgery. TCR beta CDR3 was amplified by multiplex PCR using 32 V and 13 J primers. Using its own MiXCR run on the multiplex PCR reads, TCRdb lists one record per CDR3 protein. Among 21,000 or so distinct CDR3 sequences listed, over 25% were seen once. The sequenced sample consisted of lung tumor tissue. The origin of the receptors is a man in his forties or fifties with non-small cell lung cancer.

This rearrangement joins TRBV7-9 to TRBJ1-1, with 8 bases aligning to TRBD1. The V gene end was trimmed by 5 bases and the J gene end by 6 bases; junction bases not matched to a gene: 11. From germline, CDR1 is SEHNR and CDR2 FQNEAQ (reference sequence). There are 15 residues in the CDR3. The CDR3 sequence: CASSPRTGFDPEAFF. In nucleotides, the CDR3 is TGTGCCAGCAGCCCGAGGACAGGGTTTGACCCTGAAGCTTTCTTT.

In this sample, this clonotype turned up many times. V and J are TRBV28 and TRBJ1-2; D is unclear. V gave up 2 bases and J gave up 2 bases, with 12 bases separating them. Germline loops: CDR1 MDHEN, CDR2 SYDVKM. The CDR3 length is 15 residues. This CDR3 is CASSLIPPVNYGYTF. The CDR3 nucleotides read TGTGCCAGCAGTTTAATTCCCCCAGTAAACTATGGCTACACCTTC.

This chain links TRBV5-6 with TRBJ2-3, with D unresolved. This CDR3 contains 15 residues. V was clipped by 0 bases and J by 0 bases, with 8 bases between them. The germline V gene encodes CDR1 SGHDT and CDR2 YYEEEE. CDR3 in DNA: TGTGCCAGCAGCTTGGCGAGTGCTAGCACAGATACGCAGTATTTT. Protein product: CASSLASASTDTQYF.

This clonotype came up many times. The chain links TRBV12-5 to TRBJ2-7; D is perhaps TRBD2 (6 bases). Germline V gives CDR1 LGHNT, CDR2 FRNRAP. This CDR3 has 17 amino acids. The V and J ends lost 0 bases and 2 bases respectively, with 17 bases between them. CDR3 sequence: CASGLVLGASETYEQYF. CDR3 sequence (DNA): TGTGCTAGTGGTTTGGTACTCGGAGCTAGCGAGACCTACGAGCAGTACTTC.